The clone carrying this TCR beta chain has only one observation. The data were taken from a study of blood T cell repertoires in COVID-19. Background on the study: Samples of COVID-19 (acute and convalescent) were obtained from the United States, Italy and Spain. PBMCs, B-cell-depleted T cells, or T cells were the source of the cDNA or gDNA that made up the material.

Original handling: Reference gene primer amplification in the assay estimated nucleated cell counts. Profiled with immunoSEQ multiplex PCR; TCRdb holds only in-frame clones, not every one. V, J and clone size are taken as reported in that table, and D and trimming were inferred from the DNA itself. The sample holds approximately 170,000 clones, under 90% seen once. Sequenced material: peripheral blood. The sequence was collected from a woman of 80 years or more with acute or convalescent COVID-19.

The CDR3 DNA follows: TGCGCCAGCAGCTTCGGACTAGCGGGGGACACAGATACGCAGTATTTT. This gives the protein CASSFGLAGDTDTQYF. This sequence joins TRBV5-1 and TRBJ2-3; TRBD2 matches 13 bases. From germline, CDR1 is SGHRS and CDR2 YFSETQ. The ends lost 2 bases at V and 2 bases at J; junction bases unmatched: 2. The CDR3 is made up of 16 amino acids.